This passage covers 18 T cell receptor beta chains from one sample sequenced in a study of low-dose radiotherapy and immunotherapy resistance in tumors. Primers targeting TRAV and TRBV primed first-strand cDNA, covering alpha and beta chains. A roughly 20-cycle PCR with a constant-region primer and V-primer adapter amplified TCRs. TCRdb processed the reads anew with MiXCR; each CDR3 protein has one entry. The sample lists 15,000 to 20,000 distinct CDR3 sequences, less than 85% seen once, with around 5.9% in the top ten. The receptor source for this set is a human donor with advanced metastatic prostate, ovarian, gallbladder or colorectal cancer (not recorded which). This table probably holds off-target reads from a library built for another chain.

The CDR3, as DNA: TGCGCCAGCAGCCAAGGGGGGACCGGGACAGGGAACGAAAAACTGTTTTTT. Translation gives CASSQGGTGTGNEKLFF. J is TRBJ1-4 and V is TRBV4-3; 9 bases fit TRBD1. Germline CDR1 is LGHNA and CDR2 is YSLEER. The CDR3 runs 17 residues. V lost 1 base to trimming and J lost 8 bases; unmatched junction nucleotides: 11.

The chain combines TRBV18 with TRBJ2-1; 10 bases fit TRBD2. There are 16 residues in the CDR3. Germline V gives CDR1 KGHSH, CDR2 LQKENI. The V segment lost 3 bases and the J segment 7 bases; nucleotides outside the gene matches: 9. The CDR3 nucleotides read TGTGCCAGCTCACCGGCAGGCCTAGCGGGAGTTAATGAGCAGTTCTTC. Amino acids: CASSPAGLAGVNEQFF.

This chain joins TRBV5-1 and TRBJ2-1, with D possibly TRBD2 on 6 matching bases. The V end lost 1 base, the J end lost 9 bases, and 11 bases lay between the germline ends. This CDR3 has 13 residues. CDR1 and CDR2 (germline): SGHRS, YFSETQ. The CDR3 DNA follows: TGCGCCAGCAGCTTGTTCACGGAGGGTGAGCAGTTCTTC. Translation: CASSLFTEGEQFF.

The chain joins TRBV28 to TRBJ2-7; D is perhaps TRBD1 (6 bases). This CDR3 region has 14 residues. The germline CDR1 and CDR2 sequences are MDHEN and SYDVKM. The V and J ends lost 6 bases and 2 bases respectively, with 14 bases between them. The CDR3 coding sequence is TGTGCCAGCAGGCCGACAGGAAGGCCCTACGAGCAGTACTTC. This codes for CASRPTGRPYEQYF. The full variable domain, rest sourced from reference TRBV28 and TRBJ2-7, is DVKVTQSSRYLVKRTGEKVFLECVQDMDHENMFWYRQDPGLGLRLIYFSYDVKMKEKGDIPEGYSVSREKKERFSLILESASTNQTSMYLCASRPTGRPYEQYFGPGTRLTVT.

The V and J genes are TRBV18 and TRBJ2-7, with 9 bases fitting TRBD1. Germline CDR1 KGHSH, CDR2 LQKENI. V dropped 2 bases and J dropped 7; count of bases not matched to a gene: 0. CDR3 size: 12 residues. The DNA for the CDR3 is TGTGCCAGCTCACCAGGGACAGGGGAGCAGTACTTC. Protein product: CASSPGTGEQYF.

This clonotype was observed a single time. The gene calls are TRBV19 and TRBJ2-1; tentatively, D is TRBD2 (6 bases). Deletions cut 3 bases from V and 3 bases from J, with 12 bases between. CDR3 size: 15 residues. CDR1 LNHDA and CDR2 SQIVND come from the germline V gene (reference sequence). CDR3 sequence (DNA): TGTGCCAGTAGTATGCGGGACGGTAACTACAATGAGCAGTTCTTC. Translating gives CASSMRDGNYNEQFF.

This chain links TRBV28 with TRBJ1-1; D call uncertain. V lost 5 bases to trimming and J lost 0 bases, with 13 bases between them. Germline-derived CDR1 and CDR2 are MDHEN and SYDVKM. This CDR3 region has 15 residues. This CDR3 is CASSPFTGVNTEAFF. The CDR3 DNA reads TGTGCCAGCAGTCCATTCACTGGAGTGAACACTGAAGCTTTCTTT.

This clonotype was observed a handful of times. The rearrangement joins TRBV5-6 to TRBJ2-7; weak D call: TRBD1 (5 bases). V lost 2 bases to trimming and J lost 8 bases, with 17 bases between them. The germline gives CDR1 SGHDT, CDR2 YYEEEE. This CDR3 is 14 amino acids long. The chain's CDR3 is CASSFQGRNGKQYF. The CDR3 coding sequence is TGTGCCAGCAGCTTTCAGGGTCGAAATGGAAAGCAGTACTTC.

The chain joins TRBV6-2 or TRBV6-3 to TRBJ2-3; D gene uncertain. Trimming cost V 6 bases and J 5 bases, with 9 bases left between them. This CDR3 contains 12 residues. Looked up from germline, CDR1 is MNHEY and CDR2 is SVGEGT. The CDR3: CASSPTVDTQYF. The CDR3 DNA follows: TGTGCCAGCAGCCCAACGGTAGATACGCAGTATTTT.

The chain recombines TRBV12-3 or TRBV12-4 with TRBJ2-5; 10 bases are shared with TRBD2. The CDR3 covers 18 residues. The V segment lost 3 bases and the J segment 3 bases; nucleotides outside the gene matches: 13. The CDR3 DNA follows: TGTGCCAGCAGTTTGCTTAGCGGGGGGACCCCGGGGAAAGAGACCCAGTACTTC. Residues: CASSLLSGGTPGKETQYF.

The rearrangement joins TRBV3-1 to TRBJ1-2; no clear D. Germline V gene sequence: CDR1 LGHDT, CDR2 YNNKEL (reference sequence). CDR3 length: 16 residues. Trimming took off 4 bases at V and 7 bases at J, with 22 bases between the two ends. Here the CDR3 DNA reads TGTGCCAGCAGCCGGGCAGATAAGGTCGGCTACGGTGGCTACACCTTC. As protein: CASSRADKVGYGGYTF.

The rearrangement uses TRBV4-3 and TRBJ2-3; 8 positions match TRBD1. CDR1 and CDR2 from the germline V gene are LGHNA and YSLEER. CDR3 length equals 18 residues. The ends lost 3 bases at V and 4 bases at J; junction bases unmatched: 15. CDR3 bases: TGCGCCAGCAGCCACCTCCAACCTAGGACAGGGCAGGCAGATACGCAGTATTTT. This encodes CASSHLQPRTGQADTQYF.

CDR3 protein: CASSLALAGGTSTDTQYF. CDR3 DNA: TGCGCCAGCAGCTTGGCTCTAGCGGGAGGAACTAGCACAGATACGCAGTATTTT. The rearrangement joins TRBV5-1 to TRBJ2-3, with TRBD2 matching over 11 bases. Trimming cost V 0 bases and J 0 bases; bases outside gene matches: 6. Germline values: CDR1 SGHRS, CDR2 YFSETQ. The CDR3 consists of 18 residues.

This clonotype was seen a few times. This chain uses TRBV10-3 with TRBJ2-5, with 10 nucleotides matching TRBD2. The CDR3 extends over 17 amino acids. Germline CDR1 reads ENHRY; CDR2 reads SYGVKD. Unmatched junction bases numbered 8, after V lost 2 bases and J lost 2 bases. The CDR3 nucleotides read TGTGCCATCAGTGAGCCCACCACACTAGCGGGGCAAGAGACCCAGTACTTC. This translates into CAISEPTTLAGQETQYF.

V usage is TRBV12-3 or TRBV12-4 and J usage is TRBJ1-1; no clear D. The V gene lost 2 bases and the J gene lost 2 bases, with 6 bases spanning the gap. The CDR3 sequence is 13 residues long. The CDR3 loop is CASSLWENTEAFF. DNA of the CDR3: TGTGCCAGCAGTTTATGGGAAAACACTGAAGCTTTCTTT.

This clonotype was found once. The chain has TRBV5-4 and TRBJ1-2; weak D call: TRBD1 (6 bases). Germline CDR1 and CDR2: SGHNT and YYREEE (reference sequence). The CDR3 consists of 13 residues. Trimming shortened V by 2 bases and J by 4 bases, and 9 bases separated the two germline ends. The CDR3 region has the DNA TGTGCCAGCAGCTTACAGGGTCTCTATGGCTACACCTTC. Encoded protein: CASSLQGLYGYTF.

This clonotype appeared once. This chain links TRBV2 with TRBJ1-1; D uncertain. CDR3 length: 11 amino acids. CDR1 and CDR2 (germline): SNHLY, FYNNEI. V was cut by 8 bases and J by 1 base, with 5 bases left in between. In DNA form, the CDR3 reads TGTGCCAGCGCCCGGAACACTGAAGCTTTCTTT. This sequence encodes CASARNTEAFF.

The CDR3 here is CASSLARTGLETQYF. Written as DNA, the CDR3 is TGTGCCAGCAGCTTAGCAAGGACAGGGCTAGAGACCCAGTACTTC. This chain connects TRBV7-2 to TRBJ2-5; 8 bases fit TRBD1. With V trimmed by 0 bases and J by 4 bases, 4 bases remained unmatched. CDR3 length equals 15 residues. In germline, CDR1 is SGHTA, CDR2 FQGNSA.